The TCR beta chain described here comes from a study of blood T cell repertoires in COVID-19. Study-level background: The origin of the acute and convalescent COVID-19 samples was the United States, Italy and Spain. Sample material is recorded as cDNA or gDNA derived from T cells, B-cell-depleted T cells, or PBMCs.

Authors' analysis steps: The authors estimated nucleated cell counts from reference gene primer amplification. Measured with immunoSEQ multiplex PCR; TCRdb has only the in-frame clones, and not every one. The V and J calls and clone size were taken over from that table, and D and trimming were inferred from the DNA. The sample contains tens of thousands of clones, roughly 76% of which appear only once. There are a few counts of this clone. Germline trimming cut 2 bases from V and 2 bases from J; bases unmatched to any gene: 5. CDR1 and CDR2 (germline): LGHNT, FRNRAP. This CDR3 has 17 amino acids. The J gene is TRBJ2-4, the V gene TRBV12-5; 11 bases match TRBD2. The sequenced sample was peripheral blood. The sequence was obtained from a woman older than 75 with acute or convalescent COVID-19. CDR3 coding DNA: TGTGCTAGTGGTTTGTCGTCTAGCGGGAGGACCAAAAACATTCAGTACTTC. Translation gives CASGLSSSGRTKNIQYF.